The present TCR beta chain was sequenced within a study of cytomegalovirus exposure and HLA in healthy donors (dated by TCRdb to the late 2010s). About the study as a whole: In an earlier analysis of around 540 of the donors, about 260 Gb of sequence data and some 120 million unique TCR beta sequences from approximately 180 million T cells were reported. Every discovery cohort repertoire had been produced on one sequencing platform. A later analysis re-examined previously published TCR beta repertoires from roughly 720 donors and added high-resolution HLA genotyping to investigate patterns of TCR occurrence. On average, around 200,000 unique TCR beta nucleotide sequences were sequenced per donor among fewer than 500 genotyped donors of the cohort, with approximately 18% of those sequences being non-productive. In the later analysis, no new phenotypic data were used to find candidate immune exposures; instead, reliance was placed on TCR beta sequences and their occurrence across donors. Donor age, sex, ethnicity and CMV serostatus were compiled together with the repertoire data. Typing coverage varied by locus: about 629-640 donors for A, B, C, DRB1 and DQB1; approximately 560 for DQA1; 606 for DPA1; about 450 for DPB1. An earlier analysis of around 540 of the donors applied high-throughput TCR beta sequencing to assess whether each TCR beta V gene segment acted as functional or pseudogenic. The study aimed to test whether signatures of past pathogen exposure could be identified by cataloging public T cell receptors. Among the roughly 390 genotyped donors, about 85% belonged to the genetic ancestry cluster associated with self-reported Caucasian donors. Roughly 300 gigabases of sequencing data and approximately 80 million unique TCR sequences were included in an early release covering around 600 HLA-typed donors. Roughly 5 DR-DQ haplotypes were handled as single units for association and clustering because linkage in the cohort was strong. Genome-wide SNP genotypes for about 55% of the roughly 670 donors were used in a later genetic analysis, which treated that subset as a discovery cohort. The study combined high-throughput TCR immunosequencing, statistical association of individual TCRs with disease status, and machine learning to predict cytomegalovirus infection status. Along with the roughly 710-subject first cohort, a separate validation cohort of about 110 different subjects was used. Both class I and class II loci were covered by HLA typing, at four-digit resolution. The T cell repertoires of roughly 660 subjects were profiled by immunosequencing and related to cytomegalovirus serostatus. Study-wide findings and limitations: Specific HLA alleles were associated with roughly 16,000 TCR beta sequences at a false discovery rate of 0.05 in a later analysis. The authors suggested that the approach could potentially be generalized to other disease states and immunological phenotypes. An association between a missense DCLRE1C variant and V-gene and J-gene trimming of TCR beta chains was found in a later genetic analysis and replicated in an independent cohort. When HLA alleles, especially DR and DQ, strongly co-occurred, attributing TCR associations to individual alleles was difficult. Linkage disequilibrium might explain the correlated functional status among segregating V segments, but an unknown experimental factor could not be ruled out. The earlier analysis of approximately 560 of the donors excluded about 16 rarely observed V segments, including chromosome 9 orphons, because counts were too low. In a later analysis, the rate of TCR association differed among HLA loci, with DRB1 alleles having the most associated TCRs and HLA-C alleles having the fewest. Broadly in line with IMGT annotations, most TCR beta V segments showed up in productive rearrangements about 90% or about 30% of the time in an earlier analysis of 450 to 600 of the donors. Most TCR sequences were seen in very few donors, while some public TCRs were found in many individuals. A cluster of highly shared sequence variants was judged likely to represent a technical artifact of the sequencing pipeline. A later genetic analysis reported fewer N-insertions in productive TCRs among donors in an Asian-associated ancestry cluster than the roughly 720-donor mean. A further reported finding was that TCR beta sequences accurately predicted the HLA-A and HLA-B alleles for most subjects in the first cohort. This cohort had only TCR beta chains sequenced, and the lack of alpha or paired-chain data limited which features could be detected. In both the original and validation cohorts, the classifier was reported to diagnose cytomegalovirus status with high specificity and sensitivity. A few of the identified cytomegalovirus-associated TCR beta chains were confirmed in vitro to be specific for cytomegalovirus antigens. A total of 150 to 200 TCR beta chains were listed by the study as associated with cytomegalovirus. In a later analysis, several top co-occurrence clusters were reported to appear linked to parvovirus B19, influenza, CMV and Epstein-Barr virus. Because the 87-base-pair reads could not distinguish some IMGT-functional V segments, including TRBV6-2 and TRBV6-3, those segments were excluded. The only immune exposure information available for the cohort was CMV serostatus. The presence/absence analyses assumed that sequencing depth was roughly uniform across donors, and that assumption may not be true. In a later analysis, HLA-associated TCR beta chains were found to be more clonally expanded and to have lower generation probabilities than equally common non-associated chains. Because HLA typing was unavailable for some donors at each locus, only the typed subset was used in association tests. Most CMV-associated TCR beta chains appeared to be HLA-restricted in a later analysis, and the HLA associations seemed to be driven largely by CMV exposure.

The germline V gene (reference sequence) provides CDR1 PRHDT and CDR2 FYEKMQ. A distance of 13 bases separates the germline ends of V and J, which lose 0 bases and 10 bases respectively. From cysteine to phenylalanine, the CDR3 is 14 amino acids long. Just CDR3 DNA is preserved here, 42 bases in frame from base 1. In total, roughly 710 healthy bone marrow donors made up the cohort. Cohort members were all nominally healthy when sampled, although unrecorded immune exposures were likely present. The donor tested CMV seropositive, placing the donor among the approximately 290 seropositive members of the cohort. Every donor gave a peripheral blood sample, and the peripheral blood mononuclear cells from that sample were used for TCR beta sequencing. Genomic DNA extraction from the blood cell samples was performed with the Qiagen DNeasy Blood Extraction Kit. This clone was counted between two and nine times. No antigen is known for it. No base-level quality is on record; no much larger clone is a single base apart.

To prepare the library, the immunoSEQ multiplex PCR assay was applied. A mixture of 60 forward primers for TCR Vbeta segments and 13 reverse primers for TCR Jbeta segments was used in the multiplex PCR. A multiplex PCR assay on genomic DNA amplified the CDR3 region of rearranged TCR beta genes. The Illumina HiSeq System was used to sequence the amplified TCR beta libraries as 87-base-pair reads. From the authors' description of their analysis: A later analysis counted approximately 74 million unique TCR beta chains across the 550 to 700 repertoires, and approximately 11 million of these chains were shared by at least two donors. Raw reads were error-corrected and collapsed into unique sequences by a nearest-neighbor algorithm in which closely related sequences were merged to remove PCR and sequencing errors. To assign V, D and J gene segments, CDR3 sequences were aligned to IMGT reference sequences. For a sequence to be retained, a match of at least six nucleotides to both a V gene segment and a J gene segment was required. A rearrangement counted as productive if the CDR3 had no stop codons and remained in frame with V and J, and every other rearrangement counted as non-productive. Following IMGT convention, CDR3 was defined as the stretch from the second conserved V-encoded cysteine up to the conserved J-encoded phenylalanine. The earlier analysis of 450 to 750 of the donors excluded any sequence lacking an unambiguous match to a single V gene segment. In an earlier analysis of 450 to 750 of the donors, a V segment was called functional when productive rearrangements were above 56.7%, and segregating when the standard deviation between donors exceeded 5%. To diagnose cytomegalovirus status from the catalog of TCR beta chain sequences, a statistical classification framework was built. In a later analysis, TCR nucleotide sequences were compared against IMGT/GENE-DB human TR gene sequences so that V and J genes could be assigned. In a later analysis, CDR3 sequences and most-parsimonious VDJ recombination scenarios were assigned using the TCRdist pipeline. A later analysis defined each TCR beta chain by its CDR3 amino acid sequence plus V-gene family, and excluded reads lacking a unique V-gene family. To address suspected cross-contamination and a sequencing artifact, a later analysis removed around 600 highly shared, low-generation-probability nucleotide sequences. In a later analysis, a clonal expansion index for each public chain was calculated from normalized within-repertoire ranks of inferred template counts. In a later analysis, generation probabilities were computed using a VDJ recombination model fitted to out-of-frame rearrangements, and the results were checked against IGoR. In a later analysis, TCR-TCR, TCR-HLA and TCR-CMV co-occurrence was scored with hypergeometric tests, and a repertoire-size bias correction was applied to TCR pairs. False discovery rates were estimated in a later analysis by permuting HLA or CMV assignments 20 times. A later analysis grouped co-occurring TCRs with DBSCAN, adding TCRdist sequence similarity when clustering within HLA-allele-positive subsets. For co-occurrence clustering, repertoires with fewer than 30,000 or more than 120,000 public chains were excluded, along with 5 or 6 repertoires with anomalous nucleotide sharing. The table was pulled from immuneACCESS by TCRdb, which kept in-frame rearrangements only. Such tables lose some clones; where checked, under half of the loss comes from unresolved V genes, and the rest has no known cause. V and J calls and clone size are as listed in that table; D and trimming were resolved from the DNA. This sample comprises tens of thousands of clones, under 65% of them detected only once. Roughly 4% of the sample comes from the top ten.

This TCR came from a male donor in good health and CMV-seropositive. This chain is built from TRBV13 and TRBJ2-1; TRBD2 is a weak D gene call, 6 bases matching. Material: PBMCs. The sequenced DNA is TGTGCCAGCAGCTTAGGGCGGGGTGGGGGGGAGCAGTTCTTC. Its product reads: CASSLGRGGGEQFF.